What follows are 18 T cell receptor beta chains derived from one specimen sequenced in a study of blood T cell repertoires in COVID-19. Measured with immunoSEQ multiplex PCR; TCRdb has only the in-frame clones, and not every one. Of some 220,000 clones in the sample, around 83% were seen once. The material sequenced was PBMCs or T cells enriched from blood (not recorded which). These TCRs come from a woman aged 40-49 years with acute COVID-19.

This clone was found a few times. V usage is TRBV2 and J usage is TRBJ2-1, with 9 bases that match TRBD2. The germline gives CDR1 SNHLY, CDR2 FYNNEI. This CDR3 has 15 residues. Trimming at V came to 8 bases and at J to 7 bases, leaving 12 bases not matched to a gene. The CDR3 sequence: CASGTGTSPGNEQFF. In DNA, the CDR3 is TGTGCCAGCGGAACCGGGACTAGCCCTGGGAATGAGCAGTTCTTC.

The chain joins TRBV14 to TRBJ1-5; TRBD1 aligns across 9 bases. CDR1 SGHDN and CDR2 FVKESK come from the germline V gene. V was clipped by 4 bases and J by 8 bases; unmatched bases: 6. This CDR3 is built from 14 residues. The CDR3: CASSPGQGLKPQHF. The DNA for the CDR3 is TGTGCCAGCAGCCCCGGACAGGGGTTAAAGCCCCAGCATTTT.

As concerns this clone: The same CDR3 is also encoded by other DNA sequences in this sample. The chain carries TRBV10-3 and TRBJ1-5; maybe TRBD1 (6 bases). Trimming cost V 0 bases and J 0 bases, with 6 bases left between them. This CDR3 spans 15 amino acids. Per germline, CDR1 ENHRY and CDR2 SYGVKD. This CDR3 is CAISESGGSNQPQHF. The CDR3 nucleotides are TGTGCCATCAGTGAGTCAGGGGGTAGCAATCAGCCCCAGCATTTT.

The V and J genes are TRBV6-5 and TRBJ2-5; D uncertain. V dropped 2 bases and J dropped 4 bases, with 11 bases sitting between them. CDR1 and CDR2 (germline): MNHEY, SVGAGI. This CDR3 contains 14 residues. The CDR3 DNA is TGTGCCAGCAGTTACGGATACTCGGGAGAGACCCAGTACTTC. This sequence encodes CASSYGYSGETQYF.

The CDR3 here is CASSRQDRNTIYF. CDR3 DNA: TGTGCCAGTAGTCGACAGGACCGAAACACCATATATTTT. The chain uses TRBV19 and TRBJ1-3; D might be TRBD1 (6 bases). The CDR3 contains 13 residues. The germline CDR1 and CDR2 sequences are LNHDA and SQIVND (reference sequence). V lost 5 bases and J 5 bases, leaving 10 bases between the germline ends.

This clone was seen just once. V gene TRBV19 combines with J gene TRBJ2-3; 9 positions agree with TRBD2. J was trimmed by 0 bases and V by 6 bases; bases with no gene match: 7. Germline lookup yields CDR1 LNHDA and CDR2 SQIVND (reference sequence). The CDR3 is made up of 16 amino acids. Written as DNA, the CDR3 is TGTGCCAGTAGCCTCCGAACTAGCGGGAGCACAGATACGCAGTATTTT. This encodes CASSLRTSGSTDTQYF. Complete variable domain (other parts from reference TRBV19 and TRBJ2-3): DGGITQSPKYLFRKEGQNVTLSCEQNLNHDAMYWYRQDPGQGLRLIYYSQIVNDFQKGDIAEGYSVSREKKESFPLTVTSAQKNPTAFYLCASSLRTSGSTDTQYFGPGTRLTVL.

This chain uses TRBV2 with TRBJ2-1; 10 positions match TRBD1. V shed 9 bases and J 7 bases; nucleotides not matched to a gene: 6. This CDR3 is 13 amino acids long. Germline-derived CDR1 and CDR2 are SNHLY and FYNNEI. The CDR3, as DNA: TGTGCCAGTCGACAGGGGGCGCTGAATGAGCAGTTCTTC. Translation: CASRQGALNEQFF.

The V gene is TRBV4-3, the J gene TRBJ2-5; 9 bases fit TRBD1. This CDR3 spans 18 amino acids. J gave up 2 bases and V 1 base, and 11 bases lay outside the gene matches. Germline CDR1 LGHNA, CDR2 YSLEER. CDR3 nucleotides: TGCGCCAGCAGCCAAGGTGGGACAGGGAGGTTCGGACAAGAGACCCAGTACTTC. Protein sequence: CASSQGGTGRFGQETQYF.

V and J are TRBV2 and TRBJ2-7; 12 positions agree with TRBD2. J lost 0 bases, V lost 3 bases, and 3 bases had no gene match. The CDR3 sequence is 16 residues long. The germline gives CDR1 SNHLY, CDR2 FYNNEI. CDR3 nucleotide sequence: TGTGCCAGCAGTGACCCTAGCGGGAGGGTCTCCTACGAGCAGTACTTC. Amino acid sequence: CASSDPSGRVSYEQYF.

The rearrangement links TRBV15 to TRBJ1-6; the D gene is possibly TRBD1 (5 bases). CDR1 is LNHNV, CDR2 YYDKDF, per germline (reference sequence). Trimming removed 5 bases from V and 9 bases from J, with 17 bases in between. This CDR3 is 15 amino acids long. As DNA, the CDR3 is TGTGCCACCAGCCTCGACGGGGGAGGGCGTTCACCCCTCCACTTT. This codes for CATSLDGGGRSPLHF.

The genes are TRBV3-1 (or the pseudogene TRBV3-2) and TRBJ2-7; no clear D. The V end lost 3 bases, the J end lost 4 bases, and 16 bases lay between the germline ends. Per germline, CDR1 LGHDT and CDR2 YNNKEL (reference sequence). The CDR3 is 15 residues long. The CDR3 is CASSQEAPPRYEQYF. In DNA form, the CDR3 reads TGTGCCAGCAGCCAGGAAGCTCCTCCGAGGTACGAGCAGTACTTC.

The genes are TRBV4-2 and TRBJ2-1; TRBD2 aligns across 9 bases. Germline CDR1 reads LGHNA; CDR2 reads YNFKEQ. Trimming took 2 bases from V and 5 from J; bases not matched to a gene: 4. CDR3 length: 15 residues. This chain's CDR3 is CASSQSRLADNEQFF. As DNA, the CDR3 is TGTGCCAGCAGCCAATCCCGACTAGCGGACAATGAGCAGTTCTTC.

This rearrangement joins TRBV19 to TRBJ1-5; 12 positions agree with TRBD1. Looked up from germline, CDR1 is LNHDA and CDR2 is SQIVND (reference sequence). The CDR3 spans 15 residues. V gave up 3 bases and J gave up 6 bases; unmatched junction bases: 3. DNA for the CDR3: TGTGCCAGTAGTATTGGGGACAGGGGGCGTCAGCCCCAGCATTTT. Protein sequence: CASSIGDRGRQPQHF.

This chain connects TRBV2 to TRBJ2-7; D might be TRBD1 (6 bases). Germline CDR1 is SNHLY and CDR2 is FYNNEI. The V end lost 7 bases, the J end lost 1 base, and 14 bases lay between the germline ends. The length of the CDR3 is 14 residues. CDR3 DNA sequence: TGTGCCAGCAAAACAGGGACGTTTTCCTACGAGCAGTACTTC. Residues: CASKTGTFSYEQYF.

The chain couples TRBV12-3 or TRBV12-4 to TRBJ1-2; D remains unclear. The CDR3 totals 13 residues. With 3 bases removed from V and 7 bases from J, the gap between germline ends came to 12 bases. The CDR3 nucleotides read TGTGCCAGCAGTTTGCGGCAAGGCGTTGGCTACACCTTC. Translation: CASSLRQGVGYTF.

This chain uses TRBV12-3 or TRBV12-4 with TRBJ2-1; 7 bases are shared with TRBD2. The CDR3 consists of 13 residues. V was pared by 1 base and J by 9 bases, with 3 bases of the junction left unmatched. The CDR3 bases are TGTGCCAGCAGTTTAGGAAGGGAGGGTGAGCAGTTCTTC. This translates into CASSLGREGEQFF.

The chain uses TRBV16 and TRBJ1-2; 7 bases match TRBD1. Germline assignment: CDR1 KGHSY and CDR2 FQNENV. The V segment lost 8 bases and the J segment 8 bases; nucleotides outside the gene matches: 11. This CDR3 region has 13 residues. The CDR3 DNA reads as TGTGCCAGCGATCCGGACAGGTCGGGGGGCTACACCTTC. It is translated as CASDPDRSGGYTF.

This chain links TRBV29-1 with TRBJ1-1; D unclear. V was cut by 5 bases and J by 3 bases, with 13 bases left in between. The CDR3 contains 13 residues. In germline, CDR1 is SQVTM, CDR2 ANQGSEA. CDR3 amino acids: CSVRATRDTEAFF. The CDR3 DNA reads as TGCAGCGTTCGCGCGACTCGTGACACTGAAGCTTTCTTT.